This entry lists 26 T cell receptor beta chains sequenced from one sample in a study of OX40 agonist ivuxolimab in advanced cancers. Measured with immunoSEQ multiplex PCR; TCRdb has only the in-frame clones, and not every one. The sample lists 70,000 or so clones; 92% were seen once. The material was CD4+ or CD8+ T cells sorted from blood, obtained in a trial of the OX40 agonist ivuxolimab. The receptors stem from an adult with an advanced solid tumor such as melanoma, head and neck, liver or kidney cancer.

The chain recombines TRBV2 with TRBJ2-3, with D tentatively TRBD1 (5 bases). CDR1 and CDR2 from the germline V gene are SNHLY and FYNNEI. The CDR3 has 15 amino acids. The V end lost 2 bases, the J end lost 2 bases, and 11 bases lay between the germline ends. The CDR3, as DNA: TGTGCCAGCAGTGAATCCCCAGGGTCCACAGATACGCAGTATTTT. It codes for CASSESPGSTDTQYF.

This rearrangement joins TRBV4-1 to TRBJ2-7, with D unclear. Germline V gives CDR1 MGHRA, CDR2 YSYEKL. The CDR3 is made up of 13 amino acids. Trimming left V 4 bases short and J 2 bases short, with 9 bases between. The CDR3 loop reads CASSLSIAYEQYF. The CDR3 region has the DNA TGCGCCAGCAGCCTCAGTATAGCCTACGAGCAGTACTTC.

V is TRBV7-9 and J is TRBJ1-1, with D hard to call. V was clipped by 1 base and J by 7 bases, with 10 bases between them. The CDR3 has 13 residues. Germline lookup yields CDR1 SEHNR and CDR2 FQNEAQ (reference sequence). The CDR3 loop is CASSLDLAHEAFF. The CDR3 nucleotides are TGTGCCAGCAGCTTAGATTTGGCTCATGAAGCTTTCTTT.

This chain connects TRBV6-5 to TRBJ2-7; D is possibly TRBD1 (7 bases). Germline CDR1 and CDR2: MNHEY and SVGAGI. With 10 bases removed from V and 6 bases from J, the gap between germline ends came to 19 bases. The CDR3 has 13 amino acids. The CDR3: CATAGRGPSEQYF. The CDR3 DNA reads TGTGCCACAGCGGGTAGGGGGCCGAGCGAGCAGTACTTC.

The V and J genes are TRBV6-1 and TRBJ1-1, with TRBD1 as a possible D gene (5 bases). The CDR3 spans 15 residues. The germline V gene encodes CDR1 MNHNS and CDR2 SASEGT. Between the trimmed V and J ends, which lost 3 bases and 4 bases, there was a span of 15 bases. The CDR3 nucleotides are TGTGCCAGCAGTGACTCGGCCGGGGGGGTCACTGAAGCTTTCTTT. Its translation: CASSDSAGGVTEAFF.

The CDR3 DNA reads as TGTGCCAGCAGCCCCCCCGGGACAGGGAATGAAAAACTGTTTTTT. Translated, it gives CASSPPGTGNEKLFF. V and J are TRBV9 and TRBJ1-4; 9 positions match TRBD1. The CDR3 loop spans 15 amino acids. CDR1 is SGDLS and CDR2 is YYNGEE in the germline V gene. The V gene end was trimmed by 4 bases and the J gene end by 5 bases; junction bases not matched to a gene: 6.

This clone appeared a single time. This rearrangement joins TRBV7-8 to TRBJ2-1, with 7 nucleotides matching TRBD1. Germline V lookup: CDR1 SGHVS, CDR2 FQNEAQ. This CDR3 contains 14 residues. V gave up 1 base and J gave up 3 bases; unmatched junction bases: 0. The DNA for the CDR3 is TGTGCCAGCAGCTTAGACAGGGGCTACAATGAGCAGTTCTTC. This translates into CASSLDRGYNEQFF.

The chain recombines TRBV4-3 with TRBJ2-7, with 11 bases that match TRBD1. V shed 1 base and J 0 bases; nucleotides not matched to a gene: 2. Looked up from germline, CDR1 is LGHNA and CDR2 is YSLEER. CDR3 length: 16 amino acids. The CDR3 loop reads CASSQGTGGLSYEQYF. CDR3 sequence (DNA): TGCGCCAGCAGCCAAGGGACAGGGGGCCTCTCCTACGAGCAGTACTTC.

J is TRBJ2-2 and V is TRBV5-4; 8 bases agree with TRBD2. The V and J ends lost 4 bases and 5 bases, in that order; junction bases with no gene match: 7. The CDR3 covers 15 residues. The germline CDR1 and CDR2 sequences are SGHNT and YYREEE (reference sequence). The CDR3 coding sequence is TGTGCCAGCAGCCCACCGGGGACTAGAACCGGGGAGCTGTTTTTT. This translates into CASSPPGTRTGELFF. Full variable domain (outside the CDR3, taken from reference TRBV5-4 and TRBJ2-2): ETGVTQSPTHLIKTRGQQVTLRCSSQSGHNTVSWYQQALGQGPQFIFQYYREEENGRGNFPPRFSGLQFPNYSSELNVNALELDDSALYLCASSPPGTRTGELFFGEGSRLTVL.

The chain is built from TRBV5-4 and TRBJ2-7; D not resolved. The CDR3 is 12 amino acids. V lost 2 bases and J 5 bases, leaving 8 bases between the germline ends. The V gene's germline CDR1 is SGHNT and CDR2 YYREEE (reference sequence). The chain's CDR3 is CASSFLPHEQYF. CDR3 nucleotides: TGTGCCAGCAGCTTTTTGCCCCACGAGCAGTACTTC.

The chain links TRBV29-1 to TRBJ2-2; 8 positions match TRBD1. The CDR3 loop spans 12 amino acids. V shed 6 bases and J 5 bases; nucleotides not matched to a gene: 2. CDR1 is SQVTM and CDR2 is ANQGSEA in the germline V gene. CDR3 amino acids: CSVRQGTGELFF. The CDR3 region has the DNA TGCAGCGTGCGACAGGGGACCGGGGAGCTGTTTTTT.

The V and J genes are TRBV9 and TRBJ2-3, with 9 bases lining up with TRBD1. The length of the CDR3 is 14 residues. The trim removed 4 bases at V and 4 bases at J, leaving 4 bases unmatched. Germline assignment: CDR1 SGDLS and CDR2 YYNGEE. The CDR3 loop reads CASSRGQGPDTQYF. The DNA of the CDR3 is TGTGCCAGCAGCAGAGGACAGGGGCCAGATACGCAGTATTTT.

The CDR3 is CASSIERGNEQFF. Written as DNA, the CDR3 is TGTGCCAGTAGTATTGAACGGGGTAATGAGCAGTTCTTC. The chain is built from TRBV19 and TRBJ2-1; possibly TRBD2 for D (5 bases). With 3 bases removed from V and 7 bases from J, the gap between germline ends came to 10 bases. The CDR3 extends over 13 amino acids. The germline gives CDR1 LNHDA, CDR2 SQIVND (reference sequence). Full variable domain (missing parts from reference TRBV19 and TRBJ2-1): DGGITQSPKYLFRKEGQNVTLSCEQNLNHDAMYWYRQDPGQGLRLIYYSQIVNDFQKGDIAEGYSVSREKKESFPLTVTSAQKNPTAFYLCASSIERGNEQFFGPGTRLTVL.

This clone has a single count. The chain uses TRBV9 and TRBJ2-3; the D gene is possibly TRBD2 (6 bases). V was trimmed by 4 bases and J by 6 bases, leaving 12 bases between them. This CDR3 contains 13 residues. Germline CDR1 SGDLS, CDR2 YYNGEE. The CDR3 here is CASSPYGGDTQYF. The CDR3 DNA reads TGTGCCAGCAGCCCTTACGGAGGGGATACGCAGTATTTT.

The chain combines TRBV27 with TRBJ1-5; D unresolved. The CDR3 is 16 amino acids. Deletions cut 5 bases from V and 5 bases from J, with 19 bases between. In germline, CDR1 is MNHEY, CDR2 SMNVEV (reference sequence). The CDR3 DNA is TGTGCCAGCAGTCCCAGTGTTGGTCACGCTGATCAGCCCCAGCATTTT. The encoded protein is CASSPSVGHADQPQHF.

This clone has a handful of counts. A read error may produce the germline difference seen at one junction end. The rearrangement uses TRBV7-7 and TRBJ2-7, with 7 bases lining up with TRBD1. The CDR3 is 13 amino acids. Looked up from germline, CDR1 is SSHAT and CDR2 is FNYEAQ (reference sequence). CDR3 in amino acids: CASSLGTAYEQYF. Written as DNA, the CDR3 is TGTGCTAGCAGCTTAGGGACAGCCTACGAGCAGTACTTC.

This clone was picked up a small number of times. V usage is TRBV19 and J usage is TRBJ1-5; the match to TRBD1 covers 7 bases. The CDR3 sequence is 13 residues long. V lost 7 bases to trimming and J lost 8 bases; unmatched junction nucleotides: 8. From germline, CDR1 is LNHDA and CDR2 SQIVND (reference sequence). CDR3 nucleotides: TGTGCCAGTACCAGACAGGGAGACGAGCCCCAGCATTTT. Its protein is CASTRQGDEPQHF.

J is TRBJ2-1 and V is TRBV4-3, with a possible D match to TRBD1 (7 bases). Germline CDR1 is LGHNA and CDR2 is YSLEER. CDR3 length: 15 residues. The ends were cut back, 0 bases at V and 7 bases at J, with 13 bases in the middle. The CDR3: CASSQDSAGGNEQFF. The CDR3 region has the DNA TGCGCCAGCAGCCAAGATAGTGCAGGGGGGAATGAGCAGTTCTTC.

The rearrangement links TRBV19 to TRBJ2-1; 10 nucleotides align to TRBD2. Germline V gene lookup returns CDR1 LNHDA and CDR2 SQIVND (reference sequence). V shed 5 bases, J shed 4 bases, and the junction held 2 bases outside the gene matches. The CDR3 runs 14 residues. DNA of the CDR3: TGTGCCAGTAGTTTAGCGGGGGGTTACAATGAGCAGTTCTTC. Translation: CASSLAGGYNEQFF. Using reference TRBV19 and TRBJ2-1 for the parts outside the CDR3, the full variable domain is DGGITQSPKYLFRKEGQNVTLSCEQNLNHDAMYWYRQDPGQGLRLIYYSQIVNDFQKGDIAEGYSVSREKKESFPLTVTSAQKNPTAFYLCASSLAGGYNEQFFGPGTRLTVL.

The chain is built from TRBV15 and TRBJ1-4, with 9 positions matching TRBD1. V lost 6 bases, J lost 11 bases, and 10 bases stayed unmatched. The CDR3 sequence is 14 residues long. Germline CDR1 is LNHNV and CDR2 is YYDKDF (reference sequence). CDR3 bases: TGTGCCACCAGACCGGGACAGGGAAGGGCCAAACTGTTTTTT. This codes for CATRPGQGRAKLFF.

This sequence joins TRBV6-5 and TRBJ2-7, with TRBD1 identical over 9 bases. With 4 bases clipped from V and 2 bases from J, the junction kept 9 bases outside the gene matches. The length of the CDR3 is 16 residues. Germline lookup yields CDR1 MNHEY and CDR2 SVGAGI. In nucleotides, the CDR3 is TGTGCCAGCAGTTTGGACAGGGGAACGGCTGCCTACGAGCAGTACTTC. It codes for CASSLDRGTAAYEQYF.

The chain recombines TRBV7-9 with TRBJ1-2, with TRBD1 as a possible D gene (6 bases). CDR1 is SEHNR and CDR2 is FQNEAQ in the germline V gene (reference sequence). CDR3 length: 13 amino acids. V lost 6 bases, J lost 2 bases, and 10 bases lay in between. This chain's CDR3 is CASSSGGNYGYTF. The DNA of the CDR3 is TGTGCCAGCAGTAGCGGGGGCAACTATGGCTACACCTTC.

Only a few counts were recorded for this clone. One end of the junction is discordant with germline, which a read error may explain. J is TRBJ1-5 and V is TRBV10-3, with 9 bases matching TRBD1. There are 16 residues in the CDR3. Germline V lookup: CDR1 ENHRY, CDR2 SYGVKD. CDR3 sequence (DNA): TGTGCCAGCAGTTACTCGACGGACAGGGGAGGTCAGCCCCAGCATTTT. Protein product: CASSYSTDRGGQPQHF.

The chain combines TRBV9 with TRBJ2-3; the D gene is possibly TRBD2 (5 bases). This CDR3 is built from 14 residues. The germline gives CDR1 SGDLS, CDR2 YYNGEE. Deletions cut 2 bases from V and 1 base from J, with 8 bases between. CDR3 sequence (DNA): TGTGCCAGCAGCGTTTCCGGGGGCACAGATACGCAGTATTTT. Its translation: CASSVSGGTDTQYF.

The chain joins TRBV7-3 to TRBJ1-1, with D possibly being TRBD1 (5 bases). The V end was cut by 5 bases, the J end by 6 bases, with 13 bases between. CDR1 SGHTA and CDR2 FQGTGA come from the germline V gene. The CDR3 extends over 13 amino acids. The CDR3 region has the DNA TGTGCCAGCAGCCCTCACGGGGGAGCTGAAGCTTTCTTT. Encoded protein: CASSPHGGAEAFF.

The V gene is TRBV7-9, the J gene TRBJ2-5; the match to TRBD2 covers 10 bases. Trimming at V came to 2 bases and at J to 1 base, leaving 4 bases not matched to a gene. CDR1 is SEHNR, CDR2 FQNEAQ, per germline (reference sequence). CDR3 size: 16 residues. The CDR3 here is CASSLPLAGVQETQYF. DNA of the CDR3: TGTGCCAGCAGCTTACCCCTAGCGGGGGTCCAAGAGACCCAGTACTTC.